The 15 T cell receptor beta chains listed next were all sequenced from one sample in a study of vaccination effects on CD4 cells after COVID-19. These receptors' targets are unknown. Data came from immunoSEQ multiplex PCR; TCRdb stores just in-frame clones and leaves some out. The sample has some 30,000 clones, less than 85% seen once. Scientists isolated CD4+ T cells after an approximately 9-day culture period ended. Sample: CD4+ T cells from PBMCs cultured without peptide, taken before COVID-19 vaccination. The receptor source for this set is a human donor who received a COVID-19 vaccine.

The chain joins TRBV6-5 to TRBJ1-1; D uncertain. This CDR3 is 12 amino acids long. Germline CDR1 and CDR2: MNHEY and SVGAGI. The ends were cut back, 7 bases at V and 5 bases at J, with 11 bases in the middle. CDR3 DNA sequence: TGTGCCAGCAACCGACCCAGTACTGAAGCTTTCTTT. This sequence encodes CASNRPSTEAFF.

The chain is built from TRBV5-1 and TRBJ1-2, with unresolved D. CDR3 size: 15 residues. CDR1 is SGHRS and CDR2 is YFSETQ in the germline V gene. Trimming shortened V by 0 bases and J by 1 base, and 10 bases separated the two germline ends. The CDR3 sequence is CASSLVVGNNYGYTF. The CDR3 region has the DNA TGCGCCAGCAGCTTGGTTGTGGGGAATAACTATGGCTACACCTTC.

This chain uses TRBV27 with TRBJ2-1, with 7 nucleotides matching TRBD2. This CDR3 contains 12 residues. Germline assignment: CDR1 MNHEY and CDR2 SMNVEV (reference sequence). Germline trimming cut 6 bases from V and 10 bases from J; bases unmatched to any gene: 6. The CDR3 coding sequence is TGTGCCAGCAGCCCTAGCGGTCAGGAGCAGTTCTTC. Protein: CASSPSGQEQFF.

The chain uses TRBV12-5 and TRBJ1-1; no reliable D call. The CDR3 has 17 residues. The V gene lost 0 bases and the J gene lost 2 bases, with 16 bases spanning the gap. CDR1 and CDR2 (germline): LGHNT, FRNRAP. CDR3 amino acids: CASGLVLGLGPNTEAFF. The DNA for the CDR3 is TGTGCTAGTGGTTTGGTACTTGGGTTAGGGCCCAACACTGAAGCTTTCTTT.

This clone was seen once. The chain carries TRBV6-5 and TRBJ1-5, with D unclear. V dropped 2 bases and J dropped 4 bases, with 6 bases sitting between them. This CDR3 spans 13 amino acids. Germline V gives CDR1 MNHEY, CDR2 SVGAGI. The CDR3 loop is CASSYETNQPQHF. DNA for the CDR3: TGTGCCAGCAGTTACGAGACGAATCAGCCCCAGCATTTT.

The genes are TRBV11-2 and TRBJ2-7, with TRBD1 matching 10 bases. Germline CDR1 reads SGHAT; CDR2 reads FQNNGV. V shed 5 bases, J shed 9 bases, and the junction held 13 bases outside the gene matches. CDR3 length: 15 amino acids. The CDR3: CASSTLRDRGFGQYF. The CDR3 bases are TGTGCCAGCAGCACACTCCGGGACAGGGGTTTTGGGCAGTACTTC.

This clone was seen more than once but under ten times. The gene calls are TRBV5-4 and TRBJ1-4; D is perhaps TRBD1 (6 bases). The CDR3 has 14 residues. V shed 0 bases and J shed 9 bases, with 12 bases lying between them. The germline V gene encodes CDR1 SGHNT and CDR2 YYREEE (reference sequence). CDR3 protein: CASSLDREGKKLFF. CDR3 coding DNA: TGTGCCAGCAGCTTGGACAGGGAGGGTAAAAAACTGTTTTTT.

This clone is judged medium-sized. This chain connects TRBV5-4 to TRBJ2-2, with unresolved D. V was clipped by 0 bases and J by 8 bases, with 14 bases between them. Germline CDR1 is SGHNT and CDR2 is YYREEE (reference sequence). This CDR3 has 15 residues. CDR3 sequence: CASSLEGFQGGELFF. The CDR3 nucleotides read TGTGCCAGCAGCTTGGAGGGCTTCCAAGGTGGGGAGCTGTTTTTT.

This clone was observed a few times. The chain carries TRBV29-1 and TRBJ1-1; possibly TRBD1 for D (5 bases). CDR3 length equals 15 residues. Trimming stripped 0 bases from V and 0 bases from J, with 11 bases between. Germline-derived CDR1 and CDR2 are SQVTM and ANQGSEA. DNA of the CDR3: TGCAGCGTTGAAGATCGAGGGACTGTGAACACTGAAGCTTTCTTT. Translation: CSVEDRGTVNTEAFF.

This chain connects TRBV10-3 to TRBJ1-4; no firm D call. Trimming took 6 bases from V and 10 from J, leaving 15 bases between them. From germline, CDR1 is ENHRY and CDR2 SYGVKD. CDR3 length: 13 residues. This chain's CDR3 is CAIRRESSGKLFF. The CDR3 region has the DNA TGTGCCATCAGACGAGAGAGTTCGGGAAAACTGTTTTTT.

This sequence joins TRBV7-7 and TRBJ2-2; the D call may be TRBD1 or TRBD2 (5 bases each). Germline-derived CDR1 and CDR2 are SSHAT and FNYEAQ (reference sequence). V gave up 5 bases and J gave up 2 bases, with 15 bases separating them. The CDR3 contains 16 residues. The DNA of the CDR3 is TGTGCCAGCAGCCAGGGACGGTTACTTAACACCGGGGAGCTGTTTTTT. It is translated as CASSQGRLLNTGELFF.

In its sample, this clone was seen once. The V call is TRBV2, the J call TRBJ2-5; TRBD2 aligns across 10 bases. Germline trimming cut 6 bases from V and 4 bases from J; bases unmatched to any gene: 5. Germline V CDR1 and CDR2: SNHLY, FYNNEI. The CDR3 runs 14 residues. DNA of the CDR3: TGTGCCAGCAGGGATCGGACTAGCGGAGAGACCCAGTACTTC. It encodes CASRDRTSGETQYF.

This sequence joins TRBV9 and TRBJ2-5; 10 positions match TRBD2. Germline V gene lookup returns CDR1 SGDLS and CDR2 YYNGEE. V trimming: 2 bases; J trimming: 1 base; junction bases outside the gene matches: 8. CDR3 length: 17 amino acids. The CDR3 spells CASSVTWTSGGQETQYF. The CDR3 nucleotides read TGTGCCAGCAGCGTCACTTGGACTAGCGGAGGCCAAGAGACCCAGTACTTC.

V gene TRBV11-2 combines with J gene TRBJ1-2; 7 positions match TRBD1. Looked up from germline, CDR1 is SGHAT and CDR2 is FQNNGV. This CDR3 has 14 amino acids. Germline trimming cut 6 bases from V and 4 bases from J; bases unmatched to any gene: 8. Here the CDR3 reads CASSLQGQSYGYTF. The CDR3 bases are TGTGCCAGCAGTCTACAGGGACAGAGCTATGGCTACACCTTC.

The V and J genes are TRBV18 and TRBJ2-5, with no clear D. CDR1 is KGHSH, CDR2 LQKENI, per germline. CDR3 length equals 13 residues. Trimming cost V 3 bases and J 5 bases, with 10 bases left between them. This chain's CDR3 is CASSPGDLETQYF. The CDR3, as DNA: TGTGCCAGCTCACCTGGAGATTTGGAGACCCAGTACTTC. The whole variable domain, filled in from reference TRBV18 and TRBJ2-5, reads NAGVMQNPRHLVRRRGQEARLRCSPMKGHSHVYWYRQLPEEGLKFMVYLQKENIIDESGMPKERFSAEFPKEGPSILRIQQVVRGDSAAYFCASSPGDLETQYFGPGTRLLVL.